This T cell receptor (beta chain) was captured in a study of blood T cell repertoires in COVID-19. Study at large: Acute and convalescent COVID-19 specimens originated in the United States, Italy and Spain.

The CDR3 sequence is 15 residues long. Germline V CDR1 and CDR2: SGHKS, YYEKEE (reference sequence). The V gene end was trimmed by 5 bases and the J gene end by 3 bases; junction bases not matched to a gene: 6. Measured with immunoSEQ multiplex PCR; TCRdb has only the in-frame clones, and not every one. The sample has 110,000 or so clones, more than 80% seen once. This sequence was found in a woman aged 45-59 years with acute or convalescent COVID-19. The chain has TRBV5-5 and TRBJ2-1; 9 nucleotides align to TRBD1. Sequencing was carried out using peripheral blood. The CDR3 is CASRTGTGNYNEQFF. The CDR3, as DNA: TGTGCCAGCAGGACCGGGACAGGGAACTACAATGAGCAGTTCTTC.